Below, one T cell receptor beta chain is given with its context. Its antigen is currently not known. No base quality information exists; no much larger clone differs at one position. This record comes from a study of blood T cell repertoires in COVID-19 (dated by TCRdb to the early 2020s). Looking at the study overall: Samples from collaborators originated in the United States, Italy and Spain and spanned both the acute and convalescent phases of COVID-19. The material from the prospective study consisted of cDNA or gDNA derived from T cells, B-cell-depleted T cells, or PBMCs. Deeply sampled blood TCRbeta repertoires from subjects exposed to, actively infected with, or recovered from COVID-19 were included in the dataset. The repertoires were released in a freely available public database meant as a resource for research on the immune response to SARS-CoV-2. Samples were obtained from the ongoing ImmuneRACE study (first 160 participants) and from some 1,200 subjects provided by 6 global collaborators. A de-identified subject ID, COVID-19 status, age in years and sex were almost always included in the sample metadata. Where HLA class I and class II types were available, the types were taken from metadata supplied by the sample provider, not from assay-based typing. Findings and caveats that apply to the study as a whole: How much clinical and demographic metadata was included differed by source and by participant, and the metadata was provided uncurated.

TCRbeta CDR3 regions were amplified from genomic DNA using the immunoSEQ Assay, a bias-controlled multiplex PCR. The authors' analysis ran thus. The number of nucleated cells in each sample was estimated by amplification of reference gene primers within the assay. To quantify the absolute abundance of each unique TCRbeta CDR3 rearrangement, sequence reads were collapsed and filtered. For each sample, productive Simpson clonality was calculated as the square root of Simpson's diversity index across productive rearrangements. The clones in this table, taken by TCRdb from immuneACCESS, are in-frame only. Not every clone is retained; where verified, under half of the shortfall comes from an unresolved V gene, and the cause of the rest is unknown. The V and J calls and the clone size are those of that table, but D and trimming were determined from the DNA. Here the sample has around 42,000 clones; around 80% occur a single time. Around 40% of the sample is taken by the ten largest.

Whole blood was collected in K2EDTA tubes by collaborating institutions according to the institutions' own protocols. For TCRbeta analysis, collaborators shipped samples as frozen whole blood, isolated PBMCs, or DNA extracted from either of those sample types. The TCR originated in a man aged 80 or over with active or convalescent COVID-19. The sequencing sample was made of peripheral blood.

The CDR3 reads as follows: CASRSSGTNTGELFF. The nucleotide sequence reads as follows: TGTGCCAGCAGATCCTCCGGGACTAACACCGGGGAGCTGTTTTTT. The V and J segments used are TRBV7-9 and TRBJ2-2, with TRBD2 as a weak D call on 6 bases. The germline ends are 13 bases apart after V is trimmed by 6 bases and J by 2 bases. The CDR3 has 15 amino acids, counting the end cysteine and phenylalanine. Only CDR3 DNA is held: 45 bases, read in frame from base 1. CDR1 and CDR2 are read off the germline V gene (reference sequence) as SEHNR and FQNEAQ.